A selection of T cell receptor beta chains follows, all from one sample in a study of Ad26.COV2.S vaccination and SARS-CoV-2 variants. TCRdb's table, derived via immunoSEQ multiplex PCR, lists solely in-frame clones and lacks some. The sample includes about 460,000 clones, about 89% of them seen just once. The material was peripheral blood, obtained in a trial of Ad26.COV2.S vaccine versus placebo. The receptors were gathered from a person aged 18-60 years who received the Ad26.COV2.S COVID-19 vaccine or a placebo. The CDR3 runs from the conserved cysteine through the conserved F or W. D genes are given only for firm matches. Clone size, where shown, is once, few, many, or a class for clones that have expanded.

size,D,length,J,V,CDR3,DNA
.,.,12,TRBJ2-3,TRBV12-3/TRBV12-4,CASSPLADTQYF,TGTGCCAGCAGCCCATTAGCAGATACGCAGTATTTT
.,TRBD2,18,TRBJ2-2,TRBV6-4,CASSRGYSGGENTGELFF,TGTGCCAGCAGCCGCGGATATAGCGGGGGGGAAAACACCGGGGAGCTGTTTTTT
.,.,15,TRBJ2-3,TRBV30,CAWRDLQARTDTQYF,TGTGCCTGGAGAGACCTACAAGCAAGGACAGATACGCAGTATTTT
.,TRBD1,16,TRBJ1-1,TRBV2,CASSVTGGALNTEAFF,TGTGCCAGCAGTGTTACAGGGGGCGCCCTGAACACTGAAGCTTTCTTT
.,TRBD2,15,TRBJ2-2,TRBV9,CASSPSGRISGELFF,TGTGCCAGCAGCCCTAGCGGGAGGATCTCCGGGGAGCTGTTTTTT
.,.,13,TRBJ1-6,TRBV7-3,CASSLEINSPLHF,TGTGCCAGCAGCTTGGAAATTAATTCACCCCTCCACTTT
.,.,15,TRBJ1-3,TRBV9,CASSVGSGGGNTIYF,TGTGCCAGCAGCGTAGGATCGGGAGGGGGAAACACCATATATTTT
.,TRBD1,14,TRBJ2-7,TRBV5-1,CASSLAGQAYEQYF,TGCGCCAGCAGCTTGGCGGGACAGGCGTACGAGCAGTACTTC
few,.,15,TRBJ2-7,TRBV6-5,CASSRNPLGSYEQYF,TGTGCCAGCAGCCGAAACCCACTAGGTTCTTACGAGCAGTACTTC
.,.,15,TRBJ1-1,TRBV19,CASSKTSNWGTEAFF,TGTGCCAGTAGCAAGACTTCGAACTGGGGCACTGAAGCTTTCTTT
.,.,11,TRBJ1-2,TRBV29-1,CSVEGYRGYTF,TGCAGCGTTGAAGGGTATCGAGGCTACACCTTC